Sequencing of this TCR beta chain was carried out in a study of T-cell reconstitution after alpha-beta-depleted transplantation in children. Study results and caveats: Some patients owed their high day-60 TCRbeta diversity to surviving recipient T cells and thymic progenitors.

Unique molecular identifiers were built into the TCRbeta library. TCRdb recomputed calls from the PCR reads with MiXCR, one row per CDR3 protein. Among some 150,000 distinct CDR3 sequences listed, more than 8% were seen once. This clonotype was observed at least ten times. As yet, its antigen is unknown. CDR3 length equals 17 residues. Trimming at V came to 6 bases and at J to 1 base, leaving 6 bases not matched to a gene. This material consisted of PBMCs, mostly from graft donor cells, taken 180 days after TCRalphabeta/CD19-depleted stem cell transplant. The rearrangement uses TRBV12-3 or TRBV12-4 and TRBJ2-1, with 13 positions matching TRBD2. The origin of this receptor is a female patient between 2 and 10 years old who had a stem cell transplant for congenital amegakaryocytic thrombocytopenia, so the T cells may come from the graft donor. CDR3 in amino acids: CASSHTSGRASYNEQFF. In nucleotides, the CDR3 is TGTGCCAGCAGCCACACTAGCGGGAGGGCGTCCTACAATGAGCAGTTCTTC.